Listed below are T cell receptor beta chains from one sample, sequenced in a study of OX40 agonist ivuxolimab in advanced cancers. The assay was immunoSEQ multiplex PCR, and TCRdb's table has in-frame clones only and misses some. Here the sample spans more than 100,000 clones, approximately 90% being singletons. The material was CD4+ or CD8+ T cells sorted from blood, obtained in a trial of the OX40 agonist ivuxolimab. The receptors come from an adult with an advanced solid tumor such as melanoma, head and neck, liver or kidney cancer. CDR3s include the opening cysteine and the closing phenylalanine or tryptophan. A D gene is named only where the DNA matches it firmly. The size field is filled for only some rows; it gives once, few, many or a size class.

CDR3 DNA: TGTGCCAGCAGTTTCCAACAGGGGTTACCCTACGAGCAGTACTTC; CDR3 protein: CASSFQQGLPYEQYF; V gene: TRBV28; J gene: TRBJ2-7; clone size: -; D gene: TRBD1
CDR3 DNA: TGTGCCAGTAGTATAGGAGGAGGGGTCTCCTACGAGCAGTACTTC; CDR3 protein: CASSIGGGVSYEQYF; V gene: TRBV19; J gene: TRBJ2-7; clone size: -; D gene: -
CDR3 DNA: TGTGCCAGCAGCGCATCGACAGGGGCTGGGGCCAACGTCCTGACTTTC; CDR3 protein: CASSASTGAGANVLTF; V gene: TRBV9; J gene: TRBJ2-6; clone size: once; D gene: TRBD1
CDR3 DNA: TGTGCCACCAGCAGAGATCATCAGAGCATTCAGTACTTC; CDR3 protein: CATSRDHQSIQYF; V gene: TRBV15; J gene: TRBJ2-4; clone size: -; D gene: -
CDR3 DNA: TGTGCCAGCAGCCTTGGGAGACCGGGACAGTACAATGGCTACACCTTC; CDR3 protein: CASSLGRPGQYNGYTF; V gene: TRBV28; J gene: TRBJ1-2; clone size: -; D gene: TRBD1
CDR3 DNA: TGTGCCAGCAGACCAGGAAACTCTGGAAACACCATATATTTT; CDR3 protein: CASRPGNSGNTIYF; V gene: TRBV25-1; J gene: TRBJ1-3; clone size: once; D gene: -
CDR3 DNA: TGTGCCAGCAGTTTCGGTGCACTAGCGGGAGGGGGGACCGGGGAGCTGTTTTTT; CDR3 protein: CASSFGALAGGGTGELFF; V gene: TRBV27; J gene: TRBJ2-2; clone size: few; D gene: TRBD2
CDR3 DNA: TGTGCCAGCGATATCGGACAGGGAGCTTCGGAGGCTTTCTTT; CDR3 protein: CASDIGQGASEAFF; V gene: TRBV19; J gene: TRBJ1-1; clone size: -; D gene: TRBD1
CDR3 DNA: TGTGCCAGCAGTCCTTATCCCCGGGAGACCCAGTACTTC; CDR3 protein: CASSPYPRETQYF; V gene: TRBV25-1; J gene: TRBJ2-5; clone size: few; D gene: -
CDR3 DNA: TGTGCCAGCAGCCCACCACAGGGGTACGAGCAGTACTTC; CDR3 protein: CASSPPQGYEQYF; V gene: TRBV13; J gene: TRBJ2-7; clone size: -; D gene: TRBD1
CDR3 DNA: TGTGCCAGCAGTGAAACGGGACTAGCCTCGGAGACCCAGTACTTC; CDR3 protein: CASSETGLASETQYF; V gene: TRBV6-1; J gene: TRBJ2-5; clone size: -; D gene: TRBD2
CDR3 DNA: TGTGCCAGCTCACCGAATAGCTCAGGGGACGAGCAGTACTTC; CDR3 protein: CASSPNSSGDEQYF; V gene: TRBV18; J gene: TRBJ2-7; clone size: -; D gene: -
CDR3 DNA: TGTGCCAGCAGCCTGACTAGCGGGTATACCTACGAGCAGTACTTC; CDR3 protein: CASSLTSGYTYEQYF; V gene: TRBV28; J gene: TRBJ2-7; clone size: -; D gene: TRBD2
CDR3 DNA: TGTGCCAGCAGTACACTAGCGGGACCAGGCGAGCAGTACTTC; CDR3 protein: CASSTLAGPGEQYF; V gene: TRBV6-1; J gene: TRBJ2-7; clone size: -; D gene: TRBD2
CDR3 DNA: TGTGCCAGTAGTATAAAAAGGAGCTCCTACGAGCAGTACTTC; CDR3 protein: CASSIKRSSYEQYF; V gene: TRBV19; J gene: TRBJ2-7; clone size: -; D gene: -
CDR3 DNA: TGTGCCAGCAGCCCGGGACTAGCGGGAGAAGAGACCCAGTACTTC; CDR3 protein: CASSPGLAGEETQYF; V gene: TRBV7-6; J gene: TRBJ2-5; clone size: -; D gene: TRBD2
CDR3 DNA: TGTGCCAGCAGCCCCGGGCTTGGCAGGGCGGAAGCCGGGGAGCTGTTTTTT; CDR3 protein: CASSPGLGRAEAGELFF; V gene: TRBV11-2; J gene: TRBJ2-2; clone size: -; D gene: -
CDR3 DNA: TGCGCCAGCAGCCAAGACGAGGGTCAGCCCCAGCATTTT; CDR3 protein: CASSQDEGQPQHF; V gene: TRBV4-1; J gene: TRBJ1-5; clone size: -; D gene: -
CDR3 DNA: TGTGCCATCGCACAGGGGGTATTGTACGAGCAGTACTTC; CDR3 protein: CAIAQGVLYEQYF; V gene: TRBV10-3; J gene: TRBJ2-7; clone size: -; D gene: TRBD1
CDR3 DNA: TGTGCCAGCAGCTACCCGGACAGGGGACCTGAAGCTTTCTTT; CDR3 protein: CASSYPDRGPEAFF; V gene: TRBV7-9; J gene: TRBJ1-1; clone size: once; D gene: TRBD1
CDR3 DNA: TGTGCCAGCAACTTGGGGGAGTCTAGTTCACCCCTCCACTTT; CDR3 protein: CASNLGESSSPLHF; V gene: TRBV7-9; J gene: TRBJ1-6; clone size: -; D gene: -
CDR3 DNA: TGTGCCAGCAGCTTTATGACTAGCGATGAGCAGTTCTTC; CDR3 protein: CASSFMTSDEQFF; V gene: TRBV7-9; J gene: TRBJ2-1; clone size: -; D gene: TRBD2
CDR3 DNA: TGTGCCAGCAGTTCGAGTGGGACTAGCAGAAACTACGAGCAGTACTTC; CDR3 protein: CASSSSGTSRNYEQYF; V gene: TRBV28; J gene: TRBJ2-7; clone size: -; D gene: TRBD2
CDR3 DNA: TGTGCCAGCAGCTTTGGGTGGGAGCCCCAGCATTTT; CDR3 protein: CASSFGWEPQHF; V gene: TRBV13; J gene: TRBJ1-5; clone size: -; D gene: -
CDR3 DNA: TGTGCCACCAGCAGAGTCGGACAGGGTATTATCTATGGCTACACCTTC; CDR3 protein: CATSRVGQGIIYGYTF; V gene: TRBV15; J gene: TRBJ1-2; clone size: -; D gene: TRBD1
CDR3 DNA: TGCGCCAGCAGCCTTCGACTATCGAGCTCCTACAATGAGCAGTTCTTC; CDR3 protein: CASSLRLSSSYNEQFF; V gene: TRBV5-1; J gene: TRBJ2-1; clone size: -; D gene: -
CDR3 DNA: TGTGCCAGCAGTTTACCACTTGGCTTGGGGGGACAGGGGAACCATAATGAAAAACTGTTTTTT; CDR3 protein: CASSLPLGLGGQGNHNEKLFF; V gene: TRBV28; J gene: TRBJ1-4; clone size: -; D gene: TRBD1
CDR3 DNA: TGTGCCAGCAGTGGACAGGCGCAAGAGACCCAGTACTTC; CDR3 protein: CASSGQAQETQYF; V gene: TRBV2; J gene: TRBJ2-5; clone size: -; D gene: -
CDR3 DNA: TGTGCCAGCAGTTTAGCCAGGGGGCGATTCGATCTACTTACTGAAGCTTTCTTT; CDR3 protein: CASSLARGRFDLLTEAFF; V gene: TRBV28; J gene: TRBJ1-1; clone size: -; D gene: TRBD1
CDR3 DNA: TGTGCCAGCAGCTTGCCAGGGGGATCCGAGCAGTACTTC; CDR3 protein: CASSLPGGSEQYF; V gene: TRBV7-9; J gene: TRBJ2-7; clone size: -; D gene: TRBD1
CDR3 DNA: TGTGCCAGCAGCCGTCCCGGGACAGGGTTGAACGAGCAGTACTTC; CDR3 protein: CASSRPGTGLNEQYF; V gene: TRBV7-2; J gene: TRBJ2-7; clone size: -; D gene: TRBD1
CDR3 DNA: TGTGCCAGCAGCTCGGGGAGGGGGCCGTGGAATGAGCAGTTCTTC; CDR3 protein: CASSSGRGPWNEQFF; V gene: TRBV28; J gene: TRBJ2-1; clone size: -; D gene: -
CDR3 DNA: TGTGCCAGCAGCCTGACATCCTACAATGAGCAGTTCTTC; CDR3 protein: CASSLTSYNEQFF; V gene: TRBV7-2; J gene: TRBJ2-1; clone size: few; D gene: -
CDR3 DNA: TGTGCCAGCAGCAAACGACAGGGAAGCTACGAGCAGTACTTC; CDR3 protein: CASSKRQGSYEQYF; V gene: TRBV21-1; J gene: TRBJ2-7; clone size: -; D gene: -
CDR3 DNA: TGTGCCAGCAGCTTAGGTGTGGTCACGGAGACCCAGTACTTC; CDR3 protein: CASSLGVVTETQYF; V gene: TRBV7-8; J gene: TRBJ2-5; clone size: once; D gene: -
CDR3 DNA: TGTGCCAGCAGCTCGACTAGCGAGTCCTACAATGAGCAGTTCTTC; CDR3 protein: CASSSTSESYNEQFF; V gene: TRBV7-3; J gene: TRBJ2-1; clone size: -; D gene: TRBD2
CDR3 DNA: TGCGCCAGCAGCCGACAGGTGAACACTGAAGCTTTCTTT; CDR3 protein: CASSRQVNTEAFF; V gene: TRBV5-1; J gene: TRBJ1-1; clone size: -; D gene: -
CDR3 DNA: TGTGCCAGCAGCCTACTAGCGGGGGGCACAGATACGCAGTATTTT; CDR3 protein: CASSLLAGGTDTQYF; V gene: TRBV14; J gene: TRBJ2-3; clone size: -; D gene: TRBD2
CDR3 DNA: TGCGCCAGCAGCTTGATTCCGCTTGGGACTAGCGGGTTCTCCTACAATGAGCAGTTCTTC; CDR3 protein: CASSLIPLGTSGFSYNEQFF; V gene: TRBV5-1; J gene: TRBJ2-1; clone size: -; D gene: TRBD2
CDR3 DNA: TGCGCCAGCGGATCAACGTTGGATGAGCAGTTCTTC; CDR3 protein: CASGSTLDEQFF; V gene: TRBV5-1; J gene: TRBJ2-1; clone size: -; D gene: -
CDR3 DNA: TGCGCCAGCAGTCAATCCCTCTCTAGCGGGGTTTCCTACGAGCAGTACTTC; CDR3 protein: CASSQSLSSGVSYEQYF; V gene: TRBV23-1; J gene: TRBJ2-7; clone size: -; D gene: TRBD2
CDR3 DNA: TGTGCCAGCTCACCCCCGGGACAGGGCTACCAAGAGACCCAGTACTTC; CDR3 protein: CASSPPGQGYQETQYF; V gene: TRBV18; J gene: TRBJ2-5; clone size: -; D gene: TRBD1
CDR3 DNA: TGTGCCAGCAGCCGACAGGGGGCCAGCGGCAATCAGCCCCAGCATTTT; CDR3 protein: CASSRQGASGNQPQHF; V gene: TRBV7-2; J gene: TRBJ1-5; clone size: -; D gene: TRBD1
CDR3 DNA: TGCGCCAGCGGGGATGTTTTATCCGTTAGCTATGGCTACACCTTC; CDR3 protein: CASGDVLSVSYGYTF; V gene: TRBV10-2; J gene: TRBJ1-2; clone size: many; D gene: -
CDR3 DNA: TGTGCCAGCAGGAAACCGGGACAGCAGTTCTTC; CDR3 protein: CASRKPGQQFF; V gene: TRBV27; J gene: TRBJ2-1; clone size: -; D gene: -
CDR3 DNA: TGTGCCAGCAGCCCCGGGAGCAATCAGCCCCAGCATTTT; CDR3 protein: CASSPGSNQPQHF; V gene: TRBV13; J gene: TRBJ1-5; clone size: few; D gene: -
CDR3 DNA: TGTGCCAGTACCCGGACAGGGTTGGATCAGCCCCAGCATTTT; CDR3 protein: CASTRTGLDQPQHF; V gene: TRBV19; J gene: TRBJ1-5; clone size: -; D gene: TRBD1
CDR3 DNA: TGTGCCAGCAGCCGCGACAGTAATCAGCCCCAGCATTTT; CDR3 protein: CASSRDSNQPQHF; V gene: TRBV28; J gene: TRBJ1-5; clone size: few; D gene: -
CDR3 DNA: TGCGCCAGCAGCCTCCTCGACCTTGGGGCAGATACGCAGTATTTT; CDR3 protein: CASSLLDLGADTQYF; V gene: TRBV4-1; J gene: TRBJ2-3; clone size: -; D gene: -
CDR3 DNA: TGTGCCAGCGCGCCCCGACCGAACACTGAAGCTTTCTTT; CDR3 protein: CASAPRPNTEAFF; V gene: TRBV7-3; J gene: TRBJ1-1; clone size: few; D gene: -
CDR3 DNA: TGTGCCAGCAGTTACCGGACGCCTGGGGTAGAGACCCAGTACTTC; CDR3 protein: CASSYRTPGVETQYF; V gene: TRBV6-5; J gene: TRBJ2-5; clone size: -; D gene: -
CDR3 DNA: TGTGCCAGCAGCCGACAGGGACAGAGTTTGAACACCGGGGAGCTGTTTTTT; CDR3 protein: CASSRQGQSLNTGELFF; V gene: TRBV14; J gene: TRBJ2-2; clone size: -; D gene: TRBD1
CDR3 DNA: TGCGCCAGCAGCCTACCTTGGACAGACCAAGAGACCCAGTACTTC; CDR3 protein: CASSLPWTDQETQYF; V gene: TRBV5-1; J gene: TRBJ2-5; clone size: -; D gene: -
CDR3 DNA: TGTGCCAGCAGGCCGAGCGGGCTCAATGAGCAGTTCTTC; CDR3 protein: CASRPSGLNEQFF; V gene: TRBV11-2; J gene: TRBJ2-1; clone size: -; D gene: -
CDR3 DNA: TGCGCCAGCAGCCCCGGGACTAGGAGGGAGCAGTACTTC; CDR3 protein: CASSPGTRREQYF; V gene: TRBV4-1; J gene: TRBJ2-7; clone size: -; D gene: TRBD2
CDR3 DNA: TGTGCCAGCAGCTTAGCGGAGGGGCTAAGCAATCAGCCCCAGCATTTT; CDR3 protein: CASSLAEGLSNQPQHF; V gene: TRBV7-2; J gene: TRBJ1-5; clone size: -; D gene: -
CDR3 DNA: TGTGCCAGCAGCAGAAGTATTACGGAGACCCAGTACTTC; CDR3 protein: CASSRSITETQYF; V gene: TRBV7-8; J gene: TRBJ2-5; clone size: -; D gene: -
CDR3 DNA: TGTGCCAGCTCACCACCTTACCCGGGACAGCAAGAGACCCAGTACTTC; CDR3 protein: CASSPPYPGQQETQYF; V gene: TRBV18; J gene: TRBJ2-5; clone size: -; D gene: TRBD1